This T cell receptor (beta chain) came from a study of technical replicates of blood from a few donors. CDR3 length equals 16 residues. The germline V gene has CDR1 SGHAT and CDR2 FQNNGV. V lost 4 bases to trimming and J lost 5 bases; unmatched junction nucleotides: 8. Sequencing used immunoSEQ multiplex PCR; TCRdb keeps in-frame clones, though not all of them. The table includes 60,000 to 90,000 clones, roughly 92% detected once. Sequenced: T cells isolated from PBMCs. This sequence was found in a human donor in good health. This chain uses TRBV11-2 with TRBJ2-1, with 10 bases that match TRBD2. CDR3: CASSWTSGVTNNEQFF. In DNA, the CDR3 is TGTGCCAGCAGCTGGACTAGCGGCGTTACCAACAATGAGCAGTTCTTC.